This note documents a single TCR beta chain sequence. What it binds is not known. This sample stems from a study of response to subunit inactivated influenza vaccine. Findings and caveats of the study: T cells newly recruited by each seasonal influenza vaccination are few, the authors suggested.

The CDR3 runs to 15 residues. V was pared by 4 bases and J by 1 base, with 5 bases of the junction left unmatched. CDR1 and CDR2 from the germline V gene are LGHDT and YNNKEL (reference sequence). TCRdb reprocessed the RT-PCR reads with MiXCR, giving one entry per CDR3 protein. The sample carries roughly 670,000 distinct CDR3 sequences, 11% to 15% recorded once. The gene calls are TRBV3-1 and TRBJ1-1, with 8 bases aligning to TRBD1. Sequences were derived from PBMCs from blood, sampled less than 15 days before vaccination. The receptor's source is a man in his fifties or sixties who received an inactivated influenza vaccine. The CDR3 region is CASSRRDRWNTEAFF. The CDR3 DNA follows: TGTGCCAGCAGCCGTCGGGACAGGTGGAACACTGAAGCTTTCTTT.